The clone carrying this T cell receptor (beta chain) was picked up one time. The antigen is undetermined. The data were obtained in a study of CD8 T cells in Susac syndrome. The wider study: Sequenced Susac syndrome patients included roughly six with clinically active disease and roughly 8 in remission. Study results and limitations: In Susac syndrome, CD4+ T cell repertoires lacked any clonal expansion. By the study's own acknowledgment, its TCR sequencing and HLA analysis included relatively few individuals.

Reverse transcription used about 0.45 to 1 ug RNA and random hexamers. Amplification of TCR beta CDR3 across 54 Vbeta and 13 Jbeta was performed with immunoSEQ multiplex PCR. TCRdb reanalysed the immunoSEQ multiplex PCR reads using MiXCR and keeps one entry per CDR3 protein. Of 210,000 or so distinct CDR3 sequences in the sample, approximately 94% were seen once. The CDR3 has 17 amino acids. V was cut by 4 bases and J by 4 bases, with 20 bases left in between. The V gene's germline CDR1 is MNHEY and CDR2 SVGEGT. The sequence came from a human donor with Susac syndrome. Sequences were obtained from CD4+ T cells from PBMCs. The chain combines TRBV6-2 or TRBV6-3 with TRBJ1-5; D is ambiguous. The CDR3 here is CASSSPLEAGENQPQHF. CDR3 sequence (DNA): TGTGCCAGCAGTTCCCCCCTTGAGGCAGGAGAAAATCAGCCCCAGCATTTT.